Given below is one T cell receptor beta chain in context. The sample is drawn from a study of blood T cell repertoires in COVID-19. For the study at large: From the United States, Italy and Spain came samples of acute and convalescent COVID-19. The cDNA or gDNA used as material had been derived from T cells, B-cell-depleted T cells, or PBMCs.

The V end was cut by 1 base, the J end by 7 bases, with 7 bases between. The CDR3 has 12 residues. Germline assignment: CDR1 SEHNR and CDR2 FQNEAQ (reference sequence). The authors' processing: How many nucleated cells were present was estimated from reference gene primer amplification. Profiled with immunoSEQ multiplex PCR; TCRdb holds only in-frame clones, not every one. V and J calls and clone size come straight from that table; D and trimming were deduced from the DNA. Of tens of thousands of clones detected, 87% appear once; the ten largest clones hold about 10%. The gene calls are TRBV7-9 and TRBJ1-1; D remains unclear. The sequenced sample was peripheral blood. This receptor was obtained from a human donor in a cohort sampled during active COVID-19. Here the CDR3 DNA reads TGTGCCAGCAGCTTAGTAACAGATGAAGCTTTCTTT. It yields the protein CASSLVTDEAFF.